Each of the 27 T cell receptor beta chains below was sequenced from the same sample in a study of T cell responses to AZD1222 COVID-19 vaccine. TCRdb's copy holds only in-frame clones and misses some; the assay was immunoSEQ multiplex PCR. The sample contains about 180,000 clones, under 95% of which appear only once. Source: peripheral blood, taken 28 days after the second AZD1222 dose. These TCRs come from an adult who received the AZD1222 COVID-19 vaccine.

The chain has TRBV4-3 and TRBJ1-1, with 8 bases fitting TRBD1. V shed 0 bases and J 3 bases; nucleotides not matched to a gene: 15. The germline CDR1 and CDR2 sequences are LGHNA and YSLEER. This CDR3 has 19 residues. The CDR3 reads CASSQDIRAGGLWDTEAFF. CDR3 bases: TGCGCCAGCAGCCAAGATATTAGGGCAGGGGGCCTGTGGGACACTGAAGCTTTCTTT.

This chain connects TRBV20-1 to TRBJ1-5, with unresolved D. The CDR3 covers 13 residues. Trimming pared 3 bases from V and 2 bases from J, leaving 8 bases between. Germline V gene lookup returns CDR1 DFQATT and CDR2 SNEGSKA (reference sequence). The CDR3 reads CSASRDGNQPQHF. The CDR3 DNA reads as TGCAGTGCTAGTCGAGACGGCAATCAGCCCCAGCATTTT.

This sequence joins TRBV5-6 and TRBJ2-7; D gene unclear. V gave up 4 bases and J gave up 0 bases, with 17 bases separating them. The CDR3 runs 16 residues. CDR1 and CDR2 (germline): SGHDT, YYEEEE. The CDR3 region is CASSRFSSTSSYEQYF. The DNA of the CDR3 is TGTGCCAGCAGCCGGTTTAGTTCAACCAGCTCCTACGAGCAGTACTTC.

The chain joins TRBV28 to TRBJ2-7, with 9 bases fitting TRBD1. Trimming at V came to 5 bases and at J to 1 base, leaving 6 bases not matched to a gene. From germline, CDR1 is MDHEN and CDR2 SYDVKM. The CDR3 is 15 amino acids. Written as DNA, the CDR3 is TGTGCCAGCAGTCCACAGGGGGCCGGATCCTACGAGCAGTACTTC. Protein: CASSPQGAGSYEQYF. Variable domain in full (rest from reference TRBV28 and TRBJ2-7): DVKVTQSSRYLVKRTGEKVFLECVQDMDHENMFWYRQDPGLGLRLIYFSYDVKMKEKGDIPEGYSVSREKKERFSLILESASTNQTSMYLCASSPQGAGSYEQYFGPGTRLTVT.

The chain carries TRBV12-5 and TRBJ2-7; 9 nucleotides match TRBD1. With 6 bases clipped from V and 6 bases from J, the junction kept 6 bases outside the gene matches. The CDR3 has 13 amino acids. Germline V CDR1 and CDR2: LGHNT, FRNRAP. In DNA form, the CDR3 reads TGTGCTAGTGGAGTCACACAGGGGGCCGAGCAGTACTTC. Its protein product is CASGVTQGAEQYF.

The V gene is TRBV19, the J gene TRBJ1-5; tentatively, D is TRBD1 (5 bases). This CDR3 spans 13 amino acids. Germline CDR1 LNHDA, CDR2 SQIVND (reference sequence). The ends were cut back, 8 bases at V and 7 bases at J, with 15 bases in the middle. CDR3 nucleotides: TGTGCCAGTCGTCTAGGGGTTTTACAGCCCCAGCATTTT. It is translated as CASRLGVLQPQHF.

The chain is built from TRBV11-3 and TRBJ1-6; no reliable D call. The CDR3 has 15 amino acids. Germline V gene data show CDR1 as SGHNT and CDR2 as YENEEA. Trimming left V 5 bases short and J 8 bases short, with 16 bases between. The CDR3 loop is CASSTSPNSYSPLHF. CDR3 DNA sequence: TGTGCCAGCAGCACCTCGCCAAACAGTTATTCACCCCTCCACTTT.

The chain links TRBV18 to TRBJ1-1, with 10 bases matching TRBD1. V lost 4 bases, J lost 4 bases, and 6 bases stayed unmatched. In germline, CDR1 is KGHSH, CDR2 LQKENI. The CDR3 has 15 residues. The CDR3 sequence: CASSQPGQGGTEAFF. CDR3 coding DNA: TGTGCCAGCTCACAACCTGGACAGGGGGGCACTGAAGCTTTCTTT. The whole variable domain, remainder taken from reference TRBV18 and TRBJ1-1, is NAGVMQNPRHLVRRRGQEARLRCSPMKGHSHVYWYRQLPEEGLKFMVYLQKENIIDESGMPKERFSAEFPKEGPSILRIQQVVRGDSAAYFCASSQPGQGGTEAFFGQGTRLTVV.

The V call is TRBV6-4, the J call TRBJ1-1; the D is unclear. The CDR3 spans 14 residues. CDR1 is MRHNA and CDR2 is SNTAGT in the germline V gene. V was shortened by 0 bases and J by 1 base, with 6 bases between the two germline ends. In DNA, the CDR3 is TGTGCCAGCAGTGACTCGGGAGGGAACACTGAAGCTTTCTTT. It translates to CASSDSGGNTEAFF.

The chain carries TRBV12-3 or TRBV12-4 and TRBJ2-5; no definite D call. V lost 6 bases and J 4 bases, leaving 12 bases between the germline ends. There are 13 residues in the CDR3. The CDR3 DNA reads TGTGCCAGCAGCCTCCCGGAAGGAGAGACCCAGTACTTC. Translation gives CASSLPEGETQYF.

The chain recombines TRBV11-3 with TRBJ1-1; D gene uncertain. Germline CDR1 is SGHNT and CDR2 is YENEEA. The V end lost 1 base, the J end lost 5 bases, and 14 bases lay between the germline ends. The CDR3 is 15 residues long. The DNA of the CDR3 is TGTGCCAGCAGCTTAGGCCTGGGTCCCACGACTGAAGCTTTCTTT. Its translation: CASSLGLGPTTEAFF.

This clone was found once. V gene TRBV6-5 combines with J gene TRBJ2-2; D is perhaps TRBD2 (6 bases). This CDR3 is built from 15 residues. Trimming took 7 bases from V and 4 from J, leaving 16 bases between them. CDR1 is MNHEY and CDR2 is SVGAGI in the germline V gene. The CDR3 here is CASIQRRGSTGELFF. Written as DNA, the CDR3 is TGTGCCAGCATCCAACGACGGGGGAGCACCGGGGAGCTGTTTTTT.

CDR3 sequence reads: CASSLILAGDSDTQYF. The CDR3 bases are TGTGCCAGCAGCTTAATCCTAGCGGGGGACTCAGATACGCAGTATTTT. This sequence joins TRBV13 and TRBJ2-3, with 10 bases fitting TRBD2. The CDR3 runs 16 residues. The V and J ends lost 2 bases and 4 bases, in that order; junction bases with no gene match: 6. CDR1 is PRHDT, CDR2 FYEKMQ, per germline (reference sequence).

J is TRBJ2-1 and V is TRBV2, with unresolved D. The CDR3 covers 11 residues. V dropped 5 bases and J dropped 9 bases, with 8 bases sitting between them. CDR1 SNHLY and CDR2 FYNNEI come from the germline V gene. The CDR3 is CASSHIGEQFF. CDR3 coding DNA: TGTGCCAGCAGTCACATTGGTGAGCAGTTCTTC. Filled out from reference TRBV2 and TRBJ2-1, the complete variable domain reads EPEVTQTPSHQVTQMGQEVILRCVPISNHLYFYWYRQILGQKVEFLVSFYNNEISEKSEIFDDQFSVERPDGSNFTLKIRSTKLEDSAMYFCASSHIGEQFFGPGTRLTVL.

This rearrangement joins TRBV15 to TRBJ1-1, with a weak D call TRBD1 (5 bases). Trimming removed 1 base at V and 0 bases at J, with 9 bases between. Germline V gives CDR1 LNHNV, CDR2 YYDKDF (reference sequence). CDR3 length: 15 residues. The chain's CDR3 is CATSRGIGVNTEAFF. The CDR3 DNA is TGTGCCACCAGCAGAGGTATAGGGGTGAACACTGAAGCTTTCTTT.

This chain uses TRBV4-3 with TRBJ2-1; 10 nucleotides match TRBD2. The CDR3 is made up of 19 amino acids. V shed 0 bases, J shed 0 bases, and the junction held 8 bases outside the gene matches. The germline V gene encodes CDR1 LGHNA and CDR2 YSLEER. CDR3 loop: CASSQDSPSGGLSYNEQFF. The CDR3 region has the DNA TGCGCCAGCAGCCAAGACAGTCCTAGCGGGGGTCTCTCCTACAATGAGCAGTTCTTC.

This rearrangement joins TRBV6-1 to TRBJ1-4; maybe TRBD1 (5 bases). Germline lookup yields CDR1 MNHNS and CDR2 SASEGT. There are 17 residues in the CDR3. V was pared by 0 bases and J by 1 base, with 12 bases between. In DNA form, the CDR3 reads TGTGCCAGCAGTGAAGCCCTAGCGGGGGGAACTAATGAAAAACTGTTTTTT. Translated, it gives CASSEALAGGTNEKLFF.

The CDR3 DNA reads TGCGCCAGCAGCCAAGCTTCCGCGGGACTGGCCTACGAGCAGTACTTC. This sequence encodes CASSQASAGLAYEQYF. The V gene is TRBV4-1, the J gene TRBJ2-7; tentative D call: TRBD2 (6 bases). Germline CDR1 reads MGHRA; CDR2 reads YSYEKL. This CDR3 comprises 16 residues. V lost 1 base and J 2 bases, leaving 15 bases between the germline ends.

The chain employs TRBV5-6 and TRBJ1-5; 7 nucleotides match TRBD1. This CDR3 spans 15 amino acids. In germline, CDR1 is SGHDT, CDR2 YYEEEE. Trimming cost V 0 bases and J 7 bases; bases outside gene matches: 7. CDR3 sequence: CASSLGDRTDQPQHF. CDR3 DNA sequence: TGTGCCAGCAGCTTGGGGGACAGAACTGACCAGCCCCAGCATTTT.

This rearrangement joins TRBV7-8 to TRBJ1-1, with D possibly TRBD1 on 6 matching bases. CDR3 length: 13 residues. Germline V lookup: CDR1 SGHVS, CDR2 FQNEAQ. Trimming took off 5 bases at V and 1 base at J, with 8 bases between the two ends. In nucleotides, the CDR3 is TGTGCCAGCAGCCGGGGACAGAACACTGAAGCTTTCTTT. It codes for CASSRGQNTEAFF.

The chain joins TRBV10-2 to TRBJ1-6, with D possibly being TRBD1 (5 bases). This CDR3 comprises 15 residues. In germline, CDR1 is WSHSY, CDR2 SAAADI. V was cut by 6 bases and J by 0 bases, with 9 bases left in between. The CDR3 DNA sequence: TGCGCCAGCAGGGGGGTTAGCTCCTATAATTCACCCCTCCACTTT. Residues: CASRGVSSYNSPLHF.

The chain recombines TRBV6-1 with TRBJ1-2; 7 positions agree with TRBD1. J gave up 6 bases and V 2 bases, and 6 bases lay outside the gene matches. CDR1 and CDR2 from the germline V gene are MNHNS and SASEGT. CDR3 length: 14 amino acids. DNA for the CDR3: TGTGCCAGCAGTGAAATTGGGACAGCAGATGGCTACACCTTC. This codes for CASSEIGTADGYTF.

J is TRBJ1-5 and V is TRBV24-1; 9 bases agree with TRBD1. Germline V CDR1 and CDR2: KGHDR, SFDVKD. The CDR3 loop spans 14 amino acids. Trimming removed 11 bases from V and 9 bases from J; junction bases left unmatched: 13. In nucleotides, the CDR3 is TGTGCCAAAAAAGGACAGGGGCCTTTGGGGCCCCAGCATTTT. Protein: CAKKGQGPLGPQHF.

The chain has TRBV7-2 and TRBJ1-1, with 9 positions matching TRBD1. The CDR3 runs to 16 residues. The V gene end was trimmed by 1 base and the J gene end by 0 bases; junction bases not matched to a gene: 3. Germline CDR1 reads SGHTA; CDR2 reads FQGNSA. CDR3 region: CASSLGTGVMNTEAFF. In nucleotides, the CDR3 is TGTGCCAGCAGCTTAGGGACAGGGGTAATGAACACTGAAGCTTTCTTT.

This clone was recorded only once. The genes are TRBV7-8 and TRBJ1-1; D is uncertain. The CDR3 contains 18 residues. Germline-derived CDR1 and CDR2 are SGHVS and FQNEAQ. V was clipped by 4 bases and J by 4 bases, with 25 bases between them. The CDR3 here is CASSSPLGRPGWGTEAFF. The CDR3 DNA reads TGTGCCAGCAGCTCCCCGCTGGGGAGGCCAGGATGGGGCACTGAAGCTTTCTTT.

V is TRBV5-1 and J is TRBJ1-1; D remains unclear. The V end lost 1 base, the J end lost 4 bases, and 11 bases lay between the germline ends. The CDR3 runs to 14 residues. CDR1 is SGHRS, CDR2 YFSETQ, per germline. For the CDR3, the DNA is TGCGCCAGCAGCTTGAACGTCGGAAGCACTGAAGCTTTCTTT. Its translation is CASSLNVGSTEAFF.

The rearrangement joins TRBV7-8 to TRBJ1-4, with no clear D. Trimming cost V 2 bases and J 6 bases, with 13 bases left between them. The germline gives CDR1 SGHVS, CDR2 FQNEAQ. CDR3 length: 15 residues. CDR3 DNA sequence: TGTGCCAGCAGCTTATTCGGAGGGCGGGATGAAAAACTGTTTTTT. Its protein is CASSLFGGRDEKLFF.